Below, one TCR beta chain is given with its context. The antigen is not known. It was with 60 Vbeta and 13 Jbeta primers that the PCR ran. The repertoire was sequenced with immunoSEQ multiplex PCR; TCRdb's copy has only in-frame clones and lacks some. The data show 150,000 to 200,000 clones, around 67% seen once. The sample comes from a study of cytomegalovirus exposure and HLA in healthy donors. Study-level information: The early release's HLA-typed donors yielded 70 million to 85 million unique TCRs. The study, taken as a whole, reports: Among TCR beta chains, those listed as cytomegalovirus-associated numbered under 200.

This sequence originates from a woman younger than 30 in good health and CMV-seropositive. What was sequenced was PBMCs.

CDR3 coding DNA: TGTGCCAGTAGTATAGCGGTCGGGTACAATGAGCAGTTCTTC. Residues: CASSIAVGYNEQFF. The chain has TRBV19 and TRBJ2-1, with D uncertain. Germline CDR1 LNHDA, CDR2 SQIVND (reference sequence). This CDR3 has 14 amino acids. With 1 base removed from V and 4 bases from J, the gap between germline ends came to 8 bases.